The source of this T cell receptor beta chain is a study of CXCR3-negative and CXCR3-positive naive CD8 T cells. With respect to this clonotype: Antigen specificity is unknown.

The method, 5' RACE with UMI labels, was used to prepare the TRB cDNA libraries. TCRdb reprocessed the 5' RACE reads, with one entry per CDR3 protein and no DNA. The sample's table shows about 80,000 distinct CDR3 sequences. CDR1 SGHVS and CDR2 FNYEAQ come from the germline V gene. The CDR3 is made up of 15 amino acids. General study points: Naive CXCR3-positive and CXCR3-negative cells shared TRBV-TRBJ usage; memory cells diverged.

The TCR originated in a human donor in good health. Some clones in this sample may be carry-over from other donors' samples. The chain links TRBV7-6 to TRBJ2-5. The sequenced sample was naive CXCR3- CD8+ T cells from blood. This sample's subset: CD45RO-CCR7+CD27+CD95- naive CD8+ T cells lacking CXCR3 (TNR3-). The CDR3 spells CASSSTSGTQETQYF.